This T cell receptor (beta chain) was captured in a study of T cell responses to AZD1222 COVID-19 vaccine (dated by TCRdb to 2020 to 2022). At the level of the whole study: TCR sequencing was performed for some 250 trial participants, of whom 207 were given two doses of AZD1222 and around 26 were given two doses of MenACWY control vaccine. Enrollment into the trials was organized by age into subgroups of 18-55, 56-69 and 70-plus years, and those subgroups contained roughly 150, 30 and 60 TCR-sequenced participants, respectively. Overall results and qualifications from the work: After two AZD1222 doses, both the breadth and the depth of spike-specific TCRs were significantly higher than at day 0 and than in MenACWY recipients. Because no day 14 peak-response samples were available, the repertoires could be characterized only after the peak T cell response. The 56-69-year group was small, and its depth increase did not reach significance, likely because of low power. Epitopes outside the regions mutated in the B.1.351 and B.1.1.7 variants were reportedly recognized by nearly half of the unique spike-specific TCRs. The whole spike protein was spanned by vaccine-associated CD4 TCRs, and dominant responses were seen in regions 160-218 and 743-854. Conclusions about previously exposed vaccinees are limited, since just six AZD1222 recipients were seropositive for SARS-CoV-2 at baseline. Participants were mostly white British, with more females than males. The authors suggested clonal diversity may have been underestimated.

Counted from cysteine to phenylalanine, this CDR3 has 11 amino acids. The kept DNA is CDR3 alone, 33 bases in frame from the first base. In the germline V gene (reference sequence), CDR1 corresponds to DFQATT and CDR2 to SNEGSKA. V loses 5 bases of germline sequence and J loses 3 bases, and the interval between the two ends is 6 bases. The time point label on this specimen signifies: baseline before first vaccination. The sample's treatment or condition label is to be understood as: meningococcal conjugate vaccine given as trial control. Vaccinee samples were obtained from the UK trials COV001 and COV002, which included a single-blind randomized controlled phase 2/3 trial of AZD1222 (ChAdOx1 nCoV-19) in healthy adults. For TCRbeta chain sequencing, PBMC samples were collected from trial participants at day 0 and at day 28 after the second dose. The CDR3 regions of human TCRbeta chains were analyzed by immunosequencing. The paper's data handling went like this. Repertoire TCRs were checked for matches against a reference library of SARS-CoV-2-specific TCRs that had been generated using the MIRA antigen-specificity platform. Breadth was defined as the fraction of unique TCRs that were SARS-CoV-2-associated. Depth was defined as the fraction of total T cells that were SARS-CoV-2-associated. Using the MIRA data, each spike-specific TCR was assigned both to the spike region to which the TCR was reactive and to a CD4 or CD8 class. Log10-transformed breadth and depth values were compared by one-way ANOVA with Sidak's multiple comparisons tests. TCRdb retrieved this table from immuneACCESS and kept in-frame rearrangements only. Not all clones are present; in checked studies, unresolved V genes account for under half, and no reason is known for the remainder. V, J and clone size reflect that table, while D and trimming were determined from the DNA. Within this sample are around 140,000 clones, with approximately 93% of them counted one time only. The ten top clones hold around 1% of the sample.

In this sample, this clone turned up once. Its recognized antigen is unknown. Per-base quality was not reported, and no clone a single base away is much larger than it. The sequence derives from an adult in good health. Here the chain combines TRBV20-1 and TRBJ2-3; no D gene call is confident. The sequences come from peripheral blood, collected on day 0 of MenACWY control vaccination. In nucleotides, the sequence is TGCAGTGCTGAATGGACAGATACGCAGTATTTT. Translated, it reads CSAEWTDTQYF.